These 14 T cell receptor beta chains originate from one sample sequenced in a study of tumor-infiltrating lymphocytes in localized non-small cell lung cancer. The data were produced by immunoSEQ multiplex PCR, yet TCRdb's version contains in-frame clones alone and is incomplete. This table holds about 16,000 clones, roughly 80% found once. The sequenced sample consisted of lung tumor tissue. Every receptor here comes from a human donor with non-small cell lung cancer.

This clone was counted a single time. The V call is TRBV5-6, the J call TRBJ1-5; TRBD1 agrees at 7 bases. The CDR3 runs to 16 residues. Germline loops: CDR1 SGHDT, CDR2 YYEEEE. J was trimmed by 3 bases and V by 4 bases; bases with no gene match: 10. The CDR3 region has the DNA TGTGCCAGCAGCCCCGGGAAGGGGGCACTCAATCAGCCCCAGCATTTT. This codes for CASSPGKGALNQPQHF. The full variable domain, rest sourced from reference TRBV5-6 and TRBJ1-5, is DAGVTQSPTHLIKTRGQQVTLRCSPKSGHDTVSWYQQALGQGPQFIFQYYEEEERQRGNFPDRFSGHQFPNYSSELNVNALLLGDSALYLCASSPGKGALNQPQHFGDGTRLSIL.

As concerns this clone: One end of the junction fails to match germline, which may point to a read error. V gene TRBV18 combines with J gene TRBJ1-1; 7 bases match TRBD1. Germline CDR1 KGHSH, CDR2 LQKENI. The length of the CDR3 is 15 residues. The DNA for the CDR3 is TGTGCCAGCTCACCACCGACAGGGAGGTCCCCTGAAGCTTTCTTC. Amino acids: CASSPPTGRSPEAFF.

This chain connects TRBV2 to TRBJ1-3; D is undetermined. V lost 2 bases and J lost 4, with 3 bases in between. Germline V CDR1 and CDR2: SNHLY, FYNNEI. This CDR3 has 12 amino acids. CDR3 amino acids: CASSEQGNTIYF. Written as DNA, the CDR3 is TGTGCCAGCAGTGAACAGGGAAACACCATATATTTT.

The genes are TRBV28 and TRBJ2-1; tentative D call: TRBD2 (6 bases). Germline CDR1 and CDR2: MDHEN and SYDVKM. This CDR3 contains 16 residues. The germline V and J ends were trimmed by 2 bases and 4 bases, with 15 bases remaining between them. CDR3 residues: CASSLGGGKVYNEQFF. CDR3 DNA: TGTGCCAGCAGTTTAGGAGGAGGGAAGGTTTACAATGAGCAGTTCTTC.

The CDR3 is CASSRTSGTTDTQYF. The CDR3 DNA is TGTGCCAGCAGCCGGACTAGCGGGACAACAGATACGCAGTATTTT. The J gene is TRBJ2-3, the V gene TRBV6-4; 12 positions agree with TRBD2. V lost 6 bases to trimming and J lost 3 bases; unmatched junction nucleotides: 4. The CDR3 length is 15 residues. Germline CDR1 and CDR2: MRHNA and SNTAGT.

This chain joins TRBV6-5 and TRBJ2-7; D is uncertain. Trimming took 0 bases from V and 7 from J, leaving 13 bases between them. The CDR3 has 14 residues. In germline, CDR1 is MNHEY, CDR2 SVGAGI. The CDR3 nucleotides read TGTGCCAGCAGTTACTCCGACCCCCACCGGGAGCAGTACTTC. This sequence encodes CASSYSDPHREQYF.

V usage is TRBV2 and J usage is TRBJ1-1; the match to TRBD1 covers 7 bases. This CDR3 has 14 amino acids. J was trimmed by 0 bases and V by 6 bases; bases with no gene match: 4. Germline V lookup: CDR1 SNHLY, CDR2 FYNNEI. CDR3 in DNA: TGTGCCAGCAGCCTAGGGGGCCTGAACACTGAAGCTTTCTTT. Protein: CASSLGGLNTEAFF.

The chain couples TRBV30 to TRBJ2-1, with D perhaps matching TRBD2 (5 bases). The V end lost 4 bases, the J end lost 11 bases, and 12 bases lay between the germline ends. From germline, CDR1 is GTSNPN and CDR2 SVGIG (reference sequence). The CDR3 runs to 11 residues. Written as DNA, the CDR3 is TGTGCCTGGATTACTAGTACGAAGCAGTTCTTC. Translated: CAWITSTKQFF. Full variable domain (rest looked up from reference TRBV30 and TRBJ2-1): SQTIHQWPATLVQPVGSPLSLECTVEGTSNPNLYWYRQAAGRGLQLLFYSVGIGQISSEVPQNLSASRPQDRQFILSSKKLLLSDSGFYLCAWITSTKQFFGPGTRLTVL.

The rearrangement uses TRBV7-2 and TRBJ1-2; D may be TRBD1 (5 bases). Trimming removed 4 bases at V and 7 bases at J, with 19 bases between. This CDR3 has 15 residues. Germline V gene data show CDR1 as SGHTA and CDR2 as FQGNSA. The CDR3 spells CASSSTGTAGFGYTF. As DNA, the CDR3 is TGTGCCAGCAGCTCCACCGGGACGGCCGGGTTTGGCTACACCTTC.

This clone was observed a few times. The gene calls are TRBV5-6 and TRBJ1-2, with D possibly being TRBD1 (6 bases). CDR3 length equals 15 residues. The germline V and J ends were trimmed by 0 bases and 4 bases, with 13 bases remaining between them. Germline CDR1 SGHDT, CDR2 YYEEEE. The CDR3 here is CASSLEEGELYGYTF. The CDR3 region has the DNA TGTGCCAGCAGCTTGGAGGAGGGGGAGCTCTATGGCTACACCTTC.

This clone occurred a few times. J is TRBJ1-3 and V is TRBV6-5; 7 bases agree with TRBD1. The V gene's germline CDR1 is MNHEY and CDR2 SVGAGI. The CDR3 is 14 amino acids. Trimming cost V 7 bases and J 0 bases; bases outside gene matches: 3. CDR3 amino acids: CASKDRSSGNTIYF. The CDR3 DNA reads TGTGCCAGCAAGGACAGGAGCTCTGGAAACACCATATATTTT.

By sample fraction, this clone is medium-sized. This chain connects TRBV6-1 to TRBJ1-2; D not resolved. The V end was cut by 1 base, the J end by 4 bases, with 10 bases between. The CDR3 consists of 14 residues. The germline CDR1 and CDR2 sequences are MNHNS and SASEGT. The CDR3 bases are TGTGCCAGCAGTGAAGGGACGGAGCTCTATGGCTACACCTTC. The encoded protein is CASSEGTELYGYTF.

DNA of the CDR3: TGTGCCATCAGAAAGGAGCTCCGAGGGGACACTGAAGCTTTCTTT. Translating it yields CAIRKELRGDTEAFF. The chain recombines TRBV10-3 with TRBJ1-1, with a weak D call TRBD1 (5 bases). V shed 6 bases and J shed 3 bases, with 17 bases lying between them. This CDR3 spans 15 amino acids. Germline V gene lookup returns CDR1 ENHRY and CDR2 SYGVKD.

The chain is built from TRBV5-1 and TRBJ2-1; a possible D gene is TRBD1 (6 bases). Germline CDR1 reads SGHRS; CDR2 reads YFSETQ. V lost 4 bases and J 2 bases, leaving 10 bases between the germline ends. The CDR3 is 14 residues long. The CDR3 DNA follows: TGCGCCAGCAGCCAGACAGGAGCCTACAATGAGCAGTTCTTC. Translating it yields CASSQTGAYNEQFF.